Listed below are T cell receptor beta chains from one sample, sequenced in a study of shared T cell receptors in the human thymus. Sequenced by immunoSEQ multiplex PCR; TCRdb stores in-frame clones only, minus some. Here the sample spans about 660,000 clones, roughly 88% being singletons. These data were likewise used in another study, on human thymus T cells.

Sequencing used thymocytes. The receptors derive from a boy in the first two years of life with a congenital heart defect. Both conserved end residues are part of each CDR3. A D gene is named only where the DNA matches it firmly. A clone size is listed for some rows: how often the clone was seen (once, few, many), or a class if it is expanded.

d_call,j_call,v_call,clone_size,cdr3_nt,cdr3_aa
TRBD1,TRBJ2-1,TRBV7-6,once,TGTGCCAGCAGCTTAGTGGGACAGGGGGCGCAGGATGAGCAGTTCTTC,CASSLVGQGAQDEQFF
NA,TRBJ1-5,TRBV6-5,NA,TGTGCCAGCAGTTACTCGAAAGCCAATCAGCCCCAGCATTTT,CASSYSKANQPQHF
TRBD2,TRBJ2-7,TRBV4-3,once,TGCGCCAGCAGCCAAGATGGACTAGCGGGAGAGAGTGGGTTTAGCGACGAGCAGTACTTC,CASSQDGLAGESGFSDEQYF
NA,TRBJ2-4,TRBV27,NA,TGTGCCAGCAGTTCCCTAGCGGCCCAGGGGAACATTCAGTACTTC,CASSSLAAQGNIQYF
NA,TRBJ2-7,TRBV7-9,NA,TGTGCCAGCAGCGACACCTACGAGCAGTACTTC,CASSDTYEQYF
TRBD1,TRBJ2-7,TRBV4-2,NA,TGTGCCAGCAGCCAACTTAGGACAGGGGCTGGGTACGAGCAGTACTTC,CASSQLRTGAGYEQYF
NA,TRBJ2-7,TRBV19,NA,TGTGCCAGTAGTATAGGCAGGGGAAGCTCCTACGAGCAGTACTTC,CASSIGRGSSYEQYF
NA,TRBJ1-5,TRBV6-6,few,TGTGCCAGCAGATCCACAGGGCATAGCAATCAGCCCCAGCATTTT,CASRSTGHSNQPQHF
NA,TRBJ1-5,TRBV6-1,NA,TGTGCCAGCAGTGAACCTAGGACAGACCAGTATAGCAATCAGCCCCAGCATTTT,CASSEPRTDQYSNQPQHF
TRBD1,TRBJ1-1,TRBV15,NA,TGTGCCACCAGCAGGGTCGGGACAGTTCCTGAAGCTTTCTTT,CATSRVGTVPEAFF
NA,TRBJ1-1,TRBV7-2,NA,TGTGCCAGCAGCTTAGTTGGGCAGCCTGAAGCTTTCTTT,CASSLVGQPEAFF
NA,TRBJ2-7,TRBV5-5,NA,TGTGCCAGCAGCTTAGGAGCGGACGACCAATTATGCTACGAGCAGTACTTC,CASSLGADDQLCYEQYF
NA,TRBJ1-5,TRBV28,once,TGTGCCAGCAGTTTAGGGCCAGTCTATAGCAATCAGCCCCAGCATTTT,CASSLGPVYSNQPQHF
TRBD2,TRBJ2-7,TRBV7-2,NA,TGTGCCAGCAGCCCCCGAGTAGCGGGGATCTACGAGCAGTACTTC,CASSPRVAGIYEQYF
NA,TRBJ2-1,TRBV28,NA,TGTGCCAGCAGTTTCCCCGATTCAGAGCGGGACACCTACAATGAGCAGTTCTTC,CASSFPDSERDTYNEQFF
NA,TRBJ1-1,TRBV20-1,NA,TGCAGTGCCAGGGAAGCCACTGAAGCTTTCTTT,CSAREATEAFF
TRBD1,TRBJ2-7,TRBV29-1,once,TGCAGCGTTGAGGTGCGGGACAGGCCCCCCGAGCAGTACTTC,CSVEVRDRPPEQYF
NA,TRBJ2-2,TRBV25-1,NA,TGTGCCAGCAGTGAAGCCCCCCCCAGGAGCGGCACCGGGGAGCTGTTTTTT,CASSEAPPRSGTGELFF
TRBD1,TRBJ1-5,TRBV25-1,NA,TGTGCCAGCAGTCAGGGGGCGGGTAATCAGCCCCAGCATTTT,CASSQGAGNQPQHF
TRBD2,TRBJ2-4,TRBV7-9,NA,TGTGCCAGCAGCTTTGCGGGGGGGAACATTCAGTACTTC,CASSFAGGNIQYF
NA,TRBJ1-5,TRBV5-1,NA,TGCGCCAGCAGCCACGAAGGGGCAAAGGAGGGTCAGCCCCAGCATTTT,CASSHEGAKEGQPQHF
TRBD1,TRBJ2-7,TRBV5-6,once,TGTGCCAGCAGTCGAACAGGGGGCCACGAGCAGTACTTC,CASSRTGGHEQYF
NA,TRBJ1-2,TRBV29-1,NA,TGCAGCGCGAAGAGATCCAGGGTAGCTAACTATGGCTACACCTTC,CSAKRSRVANYGYTF
NA,TRBJ1-1,TRBV7-2,NA,TGTGCCAGCGGACAGATGAACACTGAAGCTTTCTTT,CASGQMNTEAFF
NA,TRBJ1-1,TRBV28,NA,TGTGCCAGCAGGTTACTCACAGTCATGAACACTGAAGCTTTCTTT,CASRLLTVMNTEAFF
TRBD2,TRBJ2-5,TRBV29-1,NA,TGCAGCGGGGGACTAGCGGGATTGGAGACCCAGTACTTC,CSGGLAGLETQYF
NA,TRBJ2-5,TRBV25-1,NA,TGTGCCAGCAGTGACGCCAGGCCCTCCGGCAGTGAGACCCAGTACTTC,CASSDARPSGSETQYF
TRBD1,TRBJ2-7,TRBV10-2,NA,TGCGCCAGCAGTGACCCAGGGGGCCCCTACGAGCAGTACTTC,CASSDPGGPYEQYF
TRBD1,TRBJ2-7,TRBV7-4,NA,TGTGCCAGCAGAGGCCGGGACAGGGACGAGCAGTACTTC,CASRGRDRDEQYF
TRBD1,TRBJ1-1,TRBV7-9,NA,TGTGCCAGCAGCTCGGGACAGGGGGCGAGGGTGGACACTGAAGCTTTCTTT,CASSSGQGARVDTEAFF
TRBD1,TRBJ2-7,TRBV2,NA,TGTGCCAGCAGTCCGGGACAGGGGGGCTACGAGCAGTACTTC,CASSPGQGGYEQYF
NA,TRBJ2-3,TRBV19,few,TGTGCCAGTAGTATCCGGCTAGCGTCAGATACGCAGTATTTT,CASSIRLASDTQYF
TRBD1,TRBJ1-5,TRBV19,NA,TGTGCCAGTAGTAGACAGGGGGGGAATCAGCCCCAGCATTTT,CASSRQGGNQPQHF
NA,TRBJ2-7,TRBV5-4,NA,TGTGCCAGCAGCGTGGGACACAAGAGCTACGAGCAGTACTTC,CASSVGHKSYEQYF
NA,TRBJ1-6,TRBV27,once,TGTGCCAGCAGCATAACAGGGAGCTCCTATAATTCACCCCTCCACTTT,CASSITGSSYNSPLHF
NA,TRBJ1-1,TRBV6-5,NA,TGTGCCAGCAGGAAGGTGGGGGGTCGAAACACTGAAGCTTTCTTT,CASRKVGGRNTEAFF
TRBD1,TRBJ1-2,TRBV29-1,once,TGCAGCGTTGAGTGGACAGGGGGAAACTGGGGCTACACCTTC,CSVEWTGGNWGYTF